The 20 T cell receptor beta chains below all came from one sample that was sequenced in a study of T cell repertoires in cytomegalovirus infection (dated by TCRdb to between 2017 and 2020). The instrument given in TCRdb is Illumina HiSeq 1500. Using fastp at Q25 and MiXCR, TCRdb reprocessed the public reads and kept productive beta chains. Duplicate CDR3 protein sequences are folded into a single record with the most common DNA and genes. The sample contains approximately 910,000 distinct CDR3 sequences, more than 25% of them found a single time. Clones ranked in the top ten supply more than 12% of the sample. No cognate antigen is known for these TCRs. The treatment or condition label of this sample denotes: in vitro stimulation with specific CMV peptide epitopes to enrich CMV-specific T cells. The sequences come from cultured CD8+ T cells from PBMCs, collected from culture after CMV antigen stimulation. The receptors come from a human donor in good health (CMV status not recorded). Some clones in this sample may be carry-over from other donors' samples.

This clonotype was detected a few times. J is TRBJ2-7 and V is TRBV6-8; D gene ambiguous. This CDR3 is built from 13 residues. Per germline, CDR1 MNHGY and CDR2 SAAAGT. V lost 0 bases and J 5 bases, leaving 8 bases between the germline ends. The CDR3 nucleotides read TGTGCCAGCAGTTACTCGACGGTCCACGAGCAGTACTTC. Its protein is CASSYSTVHEQYF.

The DNA of the CDR3 is TGCGCCAGCAGCGGGACCGGGACAGCGTATGGCTACACCTTC. The encoded protein is CASSGTGTAYGYTF. The gene calls are TRBV5-1 and TRBJ1-2; TRBD1 agrees at 7 bases. V was pared by 4 bases and J by 5 bases, with 8 bases of the junction left unmatched. Germline lookup yields CDR1 SGHRS and CDR2 YFSETQ. The CDR3 totals 14 residues.

The chain uses TRBV7-6 and TRBJ2-5, with D perhaps given as TRBD1 or TRBD2 (5 bases each). The CDR3 extends over 17 amino acids. Trimming shortened V by 2 bases and J by 1 base, and 17 bases separated the two germline ends. CDR1 SGHVS and CDR2 FNYEAQ come from the germline V gene. CDR3 nucleotides: TGTGCCAGCAGCTTAAATTCCGCGTTGGGGGTCCAAGAGACCCAGTACTTC. It specifies CASSLNSALGVQETQYF.

This chain connects TRBV6-2 or TRBV6-3 to TRBJ2-3, with unresolved D. Germline V gene sequence: CDR1 MNHEY, CDR2 SVGEGT. This CDR3 comprises 14 residues. V was trimmed by 7 bases and J by 2 bases, leaving 13 bases between them. As DNA, the CDR3 is TGTGCCAGCACAGCACAGCGATACACAGATACGCAGTATTTT. This translates into CASTAQRYTDTQYF.

This clonotype was recorded many times. J is TRBJ2-6 and V is TRBV12-3 or TRBV12-4; tentative D call: TRBD1 (6 bases). V was clipped by 7 bases and J by 0 bases, with 16 bases between them. The CDR3 loop spans 17 amino acids. The CDR3: CASNQQGTSSGANVLTF. The CDR3 DNA follows: TGTGCCAGCAACCAACAGGGTACTAGCTCTGGGGCCAACGTCCTGACTTTC.

The chain combines TRBV5-1 with TRBJ1-6; D remains ambiguous. Germline-derived CDR1 and CDR2 are SGHRS and YFSETQ. The length of the CDR3 is 15 residues. V dropped 0 bases and J dropped 8 bases, with 12 bases sitting between them. DNA of the CDR3: TGCGCCAGCAGCTTGGAATGGCAGAGGGATTCACCCCTCCACTTT. Protein product: CASSLEWQRDSPLHF.

This clonotype has more than one count but fewer than ten. The chain couples TRBV28 to TRBJ2-3; 11 nucleotides agree with TRBD2. The V segment lost 1 base and the J segment 2 bases; nucleotides outside the gene matches: 23. The CDR3 runs 23 residues. The V gene's germline CDR1 is MDHEN and CDR2 SYDVKM. The CDR3 is CASSLYPLSSSGGPLSDTDTQYF. The CDR3 DNA reads as TGTGCCAGCAGTTTATATCCCCTTTCCTCTAGCGGGGGGCCCCTTAGCGACACAGATACGCAGTATTTT. Filled out from reference TRBV28 and TRBJ2-3, the complete variable domain reads DVKVTQSSRYLVKRTGEKVFLECVQDMDHENMFWYRQDPGLGLRLIYFSYDVKMKEKGDIPEGYSVSREKKERFSLILESASTNQTSMYLCASSLYPLSSSGGPLSDTDTQYFGPGTRLTVL.

This clonotype has a handful of counts. J is TRBJ1-4 and V is TRBV10-3; TRBD1 might be the D (5 bases). The germline V and J ends were trimmed by 3 bases and 10 bases, with 15 bases remaining between them. This CDR3 spans 14 amino acids. Germline lookup yields CDR1 ENHRY and CDR2 SYGVKD. CDR3 protein: CAISDPRWGGKLFF. The CDR3 DNA follows: TGTGCCATCAGTGACCCCCGGTGGGGGGGAAAACTGTTTTTT.

With respect to this clonotype: A single base separates this from a much larger clone, so it may be a read error. The chain uses TRBV24-1 and TRBJ1-5, with 8 bases lining up with TRBD1. This CDR3 spans 13 amino acids. With 3 bases clipped from V and 6 bases from J, the junction kept 0 bases outside the gene matches. Germline CDR1 KGHDR, CDR2 SFDVKD. CDR3 nucleotide sequence: TGTGCCACCAGTGATGACAGGGGTCAGCCCCAGCATTTT. This codes for CATSDDRGQPQHF.

This clonotype was seen many times. The chain combines TRBV7-8 with TRBJ2-6, with 9 bases aligning to TRBD1. V lost 0 bases, J lost 6 bases, and 3 bases stayed unmatched. The CDR3 length is 16 residues. Germline CDR1 is SGHVS and CDR2 is FQNEAQ. DNA for the CDR3: TGTGCCAGCAGCTTAGCAGGACAGGGGCAGGCCAACGTCCTGACTTTC. It specifies CASSLAGQGQANVLTF.

This chain connects TRBV19 to TRBJ2-5; 12 bases match TRBD1. This CDR3 is 17 amino acids long. Trimming took 2 bases from V and 1 from J; bases not matched to a gene: 5. CDR1 and CDR2 from the germline V gene are LNHDA and SQIVND (reference sequence). The CDR3 protein is CASSIRDRGLRQETQYF. The DNA for the CDR3 is TGTGCCAGTAGTATACGGGACAGGGGGCTACGCCAAGAGACCCAGTACTTC. Based on the CDR3 plus reference TRBV19 and TRBJ2-5, the full variable domain is DGGITQSPKYLFRKEGQNVTLSCEQNLNHDAMYWYRQDPGQGLRLIYYSQIVNDFQKGDIAEGYSVSREKKESFPLTVTSAQKNPTAFYLCASSIRDRGLRQETQYFGPGTRLLVL.

This chain joins TRBV5-3 and TRBJ1-2; D might be TRBD1 (6 bases). TRBV5-3 is an ORF, and what it does is uncertain. Trimming stripped 8 bases from V and 4 bases from J, with 15 bases between. This CDR3 is 13 amino acids long. The CDR3 DNA is TGTGCCAGCACGGAGGGGGGTGTCTATGGCTACACCTTC. Translated: CASTEGGVYGYTF.

J is TRBJ2-5 and V is TRBV7-9; D remains ambiguous. The CDR3 consists of 15 residues. Germline loops: CDR1 SEHNR, CDR2 FQNEAQ (reference sequence). V was trimmed by 1 base and J by 5 bases, leaving 14 bases between them. CDR3 nucleotides: TGTGCCAGCAGCTTAGGTTTAAGGCAGATGGAGACCCAGTACTTC. This translates into CASSLGLRQMETQYF.

This clonotype was seen more than once but under ten times. The chain links TRBV28 to TRBJ1-2, with D perhaps TRBD1 (5 bases). Trimming pared 4 bases from V and 1 base from J, leaving 13 bases between. CDR1 and CDR2 (germline): MDHEN, SYDVKM. The CDR3 loop spans 15 amino acids. The CDR3 DNA is TGTGCCAGCAGTTACGACAGAACTGATAACTATGGCTACACCTTC. This codes for CASSYDRTDNYGYTF.

This clonotype was detected ten times or more. The chain uses TRBV7-6 and TRBJ2-1; a weak D match, TRBD2 (6 bases). This CDR3 comprises 16 residues. Trimming took off 5 bases at V and 0 bases at J, with 14 bases between the two ends. CDR1 SGHVS and CDR2 FNYEAQ come from the germline V gene. The CDR3 sequence is CASSRGGPSSYNEQFF. CDR3 DNA: TGTGCCAGCAGCCGAGGAGGGCCCAGCTCCTACAATGAGCAGTTCTTC.

This clonotype was seen a handful of times. The chain combines TRBV10-3 with TRBJ1-1; 8 nucleotides align to TRBD1. Looked up from germline, CDR1 is ENHRY and CDR2 is SYGVKD. The CDR3 totals 14 residues. Trimming at V came to 7 bases and at J to 8 bases, leaving 12 bases not matched to a gene. CDR3 protein: CAINHKDRADEAFF. The CDR3 region has the DNA TGTGCCATCAACCACAAGGACAGGGCAGACGAAGCTTTCTTT.

The chain links TRBV12-3 or TRBV12-4 to TRBJ2-5; no clear D gene. CDR3 size: 15 residues. Trimming cost V 5 bases and J 4 bases, with 17 bases left between them. The CDR3 reads CASSALWGPGETQYF. CDR3 nucleotide sequence: TGTGCCAGCAGTGCCCTTTGGGGTCCTGGAGAGACCCAGTACTTC.

The rearrangement joins TRBV20-1 to TRBJ2-1; D is perhaps TRBD2 (6 bases). V lost 3 bases to trimming and J lost 0 bases, with 12 bases between them. Germline values: CDR1 DFQATT, CDR2 SNEGSKA (reference sequence). This CDR3 region has 15 residues. CDR3 nucleotides: TGCAGTGCTAGGGGCCGGGACTTCTCCTACAATGAGCAGTTCTTC. It is translated as CSARGRDFSYNEQFF.

Written as DNA, the CDR3 is TGCAGCGTTGAAGGCGAAACCGGGACAGACACCGGGGAGCTGTTTTTT. Translation gives CSVEGETGTDTGELFF. The rearrangement uses TRBV29-1 and TRBJ2-2; 7 bases map to TRBD1. Germline trimming cut 1 base from V and 3 bases from J; bases unmatched to any gene: 8. The CDR3 totals 16 residues. The V gene's germline CDR1 is SQVTM and CDR2 ANQGSEA.

V gene TRBV5-1 combines with J gene TRBJ1-3; D is possibly TRBD1 (5 bases). Germline V lookup: CDR1 SGHRS, CDR2 YFSETQ. V lost 3 bases, J lost 2 bases, and 15 bases lay in between. CDR3 size: 16 residues. The CDR3 region has the DNA TGCGCCAGCAGCTACGACAGCTCGGTGCCTGGAAACACCATATATTTT. Amino acid sequence: CASSYDSSVPGNTIYF.